One sample yielded the 10 T cell receptor beta chains listed below, sequenced in a study of memory CD8 T cells in hepatitis C reinfection. Time point in this sample: pre-reinfection, 55 to 20 weeks before reinfection detection. Sorted cells were sequenced directly ex vivo without any in vitro expansion. Repertoires were generated with immunoSEQ multiplex PCR, while TCRdb's copy carries only in-frame clones and drops some. The sample records about 50,000 clones, over 85% being singletons. The source material was naive CD8+ T cells sorted from blood. All receptors come from a young man with hepatitis C virus infection.

The CDR3 loop is CASSSRQVNYNEQFF. CDR3 sequence (DNA): TGTGCCAGCAGCTCACGACAGGTAAACTACAATGAGCAGTTCTTC. The chain is built from TRBV5-4 and TRBJ2-1, with D possibly matching TRBD1 (6 bases). The CDR3 sequence is 15 residues long. The germline V gene encodes CDR1 SGHNT and CDR2 YYREEE (reference sequence). V lost 3 bases and J 3 bases, leaving 13 bases between the germline ends.

The chain recombines TRBV5-6 with TRBJ2-7, with TRBD2 as a possible D gene (6 bases). The CDR3 loop spans 13 amino acids. CDR1 is SGHDT and CDR2 is YYEEEE in the germline V gene. The V and J ends lost 2 bases and 1 base respectively, with 7 bases between them. CDR3 region: CASSFGTSYEQYF. CDR3 nucleotides: TGTGCCAGCAGCTTCGGGACTTCCTACGAGCAGTACTTC.

The rearrangement links TRBV5-1 to TRBJ2-7; 9 positions match TRBD1. V gave up 3 bases and J gave up 2 bases; unmatched junction bases: 0. Germline-derived CDR1 and CDR2 are SGHRS and YFSETQ. This CDR3 contains 13 residues. The chain's CDR3 is CASSWDRAYEQYF. CDR3 sequence (DNA): TGCGCCAGCAGCTGGGACAGGGCCTACGAGCAGTACTTC.

The chain combines TRBV28 with TRBJ2-5, with 16 bases identical to TRBD2. V lost 5 bases and J lost 5; bases outside the gene matches: 11. This CDR3 is built from 18 residues. Germline V gives CDR1 MDHEN, CDR2 SYDVKM. The CDR3 reads CASSPHSGLAGGEETQYF. The CDR3 DNA follows: TGTGCCAGCAGTCCACACTCGGGACTAGCGGGAGGGGAGGAGACCCAGTACTTC.

This rearrangement joins TRBV7-9 to TRBJ1-1, with 7 bases matching TRBD1. CDR1 and CDR2 from the germline V gene are SEHNR and FQNEAQ (reference sequence). J gave up 8 bases and V 5 bases, and 8 bases lay outside the gene matches. CDR3 length: 13 amino acids. As DNA, the CDR3 is TGTGCCAGCAGCGGGGATAACAGGGGCGAAGCTTTCTTT. This translates into CASSGDNRGEAFF.

The table lists this clone with a count of one. V and J are TRBV5-4 and TRBJ1-4; a weak D match, TRBD1 (6 bases). V gave up 1 base and J gave up 8 bases, with 12 bases separating them. Germline lookup yields CDR1 SGHNT and CDR2 YYREEE (reference sequence). This CDR3 contains 14 residues. The CDR3 sequence: CASSLWGRGEKLFF. The DNA of the CDR3 is TGTGCCAGCAGCTTGTGGGGGCGCGGGGAAAAACTGTTTTTT. The full variable domain, rest sourced from reference TRBV5-4 and TRBJ1-4, is ETGVTQSPTHLIKTRGQQVTLRCSSQSGHNTVSWYQQALGQGPQFIFQYYREEENGRGNFPPRFSGLQFPNYSSELNVNALELDDSALYLCASSLWGRGEKLFFGSGTQLSVL.

This clone is a singleton in its sample. The J gene is TRBJ2-7, the V gene TRBV27; tentatively, D is TRBD2 (5 bases). The CDR3 runs to 14 residues. The germline gives CDR1 MNHEY, CDR2 SMNVEV (reference sequence). V was cut by 3 bases and J by 6 bases, with 15 bases left in between. The CDR3: CASSFGQSGSEQYF. The CDR3 DNA reads TGTGCCAGCAGTTTTGGGCAGTCGGGAAGCGAGCAGTACTTC.

The chain joins TRBV19 to TRBJ2-2; TRBD2 agrees at 7 bases. The V gene end was trimmed by 1 base and the J gene end by 4 bases; junction bases not matched to a gene: 3. CDR1 LNHDA and CDR2 SQIVND come from the germline V gene (reference sequence). CDR3 length: 15 amino acids. The CDR3 here is CASSIVAGATGELFF. The CDR3 DNA sequence: TGTGCCAGTAGTATAGTTGCGGGAGCCACCGGGGAGCTGTTTTTT.

The chain carries TRBV6-6 and TRBJ1-1; D is unresolved. Germline V gene data show CDR1 as MNHNY and CDR2 as SVGAGI (reference sequence). V lost 5 bases and J 4 bases, leaving 5 bases between the germline ends. This CDR3 is built from 11 residues. DNA of the CDR3: TGTGCCAGCAGTGTCGGCACTGAAGCTTTCTTT. Its protein is CASSVGTEAFF.

The chain is built from TRBV7-2 and TRBJ1-1; D possibly corresponds to TRBD1 (5 bases). Looked up from germline, CDR1 is SGHTA and CDR2 is FQGNSA. V was trimmed by 5 bases and J by 3 bases, leaving 13 bases between them. The CDR3 runs 14 residues. The CDR3 sequence: CASSPLGGDTEAFF. In nucleotides, the CDR3 is TGTGCCAGCAGCCCCCTCGGGGGGGACACTGAAGCTTTCTTT. Drawing the rest from reference TRBV7-2 and TRBJ1-1, the complete variable domain is GAGVSQSPSNKVTEKGKDVELRCDPISGHTALYWYRQSLGQGLEFLIYFQGNSAPDKSGLPSDRFSAERTGGSVSTLTIQRTQQEDSAVYLCASSPLGGDTEAFFGQGTRLTVV.